This TCR beta chain stems from a study of blood T cell repertoires in COVID-19. Turning to the study itself: The United States, Italy and Spain provided the acute and convalescent COVID-19 samples.

Turning to this clone: One end of the junction is discordant with germline, which a read error may explain.

Source study methods: Amplified reference gene primers provided the basis for estimating nucleated cell counts. Clones were sequenced by immunoSEQ multiplex PCR, and TCRdb holds only the in-frame ones, with some missing. Clonal size and the V and J genes are those of that table, whereas D and trimming came from the DNA. The data show a few hundred thousand clones, 84% seen once. CDR3 length equals 13 residues. Germline CDR1 is MGHRA and CDR2 is YSYEKL. Sequences were obtained from peripheral blood. This chain joins TRBV4-1 and TRBJ1-1; perhaps TRBD1 as D (6 bases). The TCR originated in a woman in her twenties or thirties who had recovered from COVID-19. CDR3 sequence: CASSYNQGLAASF. The CDR3 bases are TGCGCCAGCAGCTATAACCAGGGGCTGGCGGCAAGTTTT.